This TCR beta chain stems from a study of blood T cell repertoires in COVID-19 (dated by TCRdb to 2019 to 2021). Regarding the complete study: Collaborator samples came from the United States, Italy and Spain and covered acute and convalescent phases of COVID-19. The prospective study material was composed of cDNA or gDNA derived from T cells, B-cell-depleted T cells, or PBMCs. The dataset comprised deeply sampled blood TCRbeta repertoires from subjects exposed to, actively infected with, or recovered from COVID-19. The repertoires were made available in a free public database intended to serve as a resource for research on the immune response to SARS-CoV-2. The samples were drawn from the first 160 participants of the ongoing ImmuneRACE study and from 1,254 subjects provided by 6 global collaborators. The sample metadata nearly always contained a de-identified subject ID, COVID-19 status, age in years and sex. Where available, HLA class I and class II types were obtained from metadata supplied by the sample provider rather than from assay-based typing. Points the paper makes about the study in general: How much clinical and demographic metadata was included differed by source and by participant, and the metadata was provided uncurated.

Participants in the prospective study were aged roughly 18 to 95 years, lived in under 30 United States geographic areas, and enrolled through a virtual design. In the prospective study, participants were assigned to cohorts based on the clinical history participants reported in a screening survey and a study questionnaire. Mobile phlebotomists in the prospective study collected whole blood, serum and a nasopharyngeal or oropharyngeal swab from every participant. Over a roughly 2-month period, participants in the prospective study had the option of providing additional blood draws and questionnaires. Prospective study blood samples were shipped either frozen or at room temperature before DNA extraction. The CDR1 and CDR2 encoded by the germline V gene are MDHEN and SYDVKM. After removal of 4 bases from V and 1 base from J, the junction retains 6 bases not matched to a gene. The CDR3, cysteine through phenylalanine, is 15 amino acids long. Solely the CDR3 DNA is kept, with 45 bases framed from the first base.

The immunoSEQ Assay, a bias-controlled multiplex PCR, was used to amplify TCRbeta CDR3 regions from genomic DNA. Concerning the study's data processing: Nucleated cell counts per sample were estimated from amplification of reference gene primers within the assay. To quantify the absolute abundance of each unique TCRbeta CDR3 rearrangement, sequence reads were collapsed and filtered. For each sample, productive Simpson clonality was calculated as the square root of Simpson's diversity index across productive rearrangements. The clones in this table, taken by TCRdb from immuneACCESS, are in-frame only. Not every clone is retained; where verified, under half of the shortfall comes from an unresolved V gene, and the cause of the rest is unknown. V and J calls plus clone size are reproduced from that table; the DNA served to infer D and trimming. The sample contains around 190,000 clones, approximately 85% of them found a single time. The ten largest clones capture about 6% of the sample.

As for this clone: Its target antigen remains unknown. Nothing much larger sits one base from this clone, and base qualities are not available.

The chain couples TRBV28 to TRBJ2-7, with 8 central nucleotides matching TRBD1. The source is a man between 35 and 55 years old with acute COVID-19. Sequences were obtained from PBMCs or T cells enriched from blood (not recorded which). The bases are TGTGCCAGCAGTTCAGGACAGGGCTTTTCCTACGAGCAGTACTTC. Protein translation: CASSSGQGFSYEQYF.